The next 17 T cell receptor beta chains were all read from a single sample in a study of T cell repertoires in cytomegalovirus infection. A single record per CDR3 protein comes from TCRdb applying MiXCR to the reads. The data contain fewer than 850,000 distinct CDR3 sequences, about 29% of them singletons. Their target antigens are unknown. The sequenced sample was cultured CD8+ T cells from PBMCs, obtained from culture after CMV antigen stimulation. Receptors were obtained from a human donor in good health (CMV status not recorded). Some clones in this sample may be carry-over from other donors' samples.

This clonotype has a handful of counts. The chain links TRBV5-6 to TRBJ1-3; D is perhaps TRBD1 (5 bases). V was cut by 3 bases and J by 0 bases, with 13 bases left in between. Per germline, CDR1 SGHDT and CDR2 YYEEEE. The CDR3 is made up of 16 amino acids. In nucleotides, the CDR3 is TGTGCCAGCAGCTGGATGGGGCTGAGCTCTGGAAACACCATATATTTT. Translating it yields CASSWMGLSSGNTIYF.

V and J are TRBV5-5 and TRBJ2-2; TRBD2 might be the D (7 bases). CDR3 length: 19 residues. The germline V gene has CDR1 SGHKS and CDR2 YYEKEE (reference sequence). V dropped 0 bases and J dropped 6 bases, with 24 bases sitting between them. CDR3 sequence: CASSLASHREGLNAGELFF. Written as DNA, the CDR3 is TGTGCCAGCAGCTTGGCTTCTCACAGGGAGGGGTTGAATGCCGGGGAGCTGTTTTTT.

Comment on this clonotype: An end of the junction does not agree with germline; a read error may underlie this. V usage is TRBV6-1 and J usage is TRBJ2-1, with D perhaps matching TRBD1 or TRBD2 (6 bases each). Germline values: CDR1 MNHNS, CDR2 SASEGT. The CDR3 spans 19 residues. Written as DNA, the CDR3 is TGTGCCAGCAGTGAAGTAATTTTGGGGGGCCTGGGGTCCTACAATGAGCAGATCTTC. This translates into CASSEVILGGLGSYNEQIF.

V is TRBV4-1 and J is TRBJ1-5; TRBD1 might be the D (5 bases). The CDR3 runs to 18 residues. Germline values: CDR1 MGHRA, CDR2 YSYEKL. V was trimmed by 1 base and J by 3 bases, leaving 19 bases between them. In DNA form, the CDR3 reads TGCGCCAGCAGCCAAGGGTGGGGAGGGGACCTCTCCAATCAGCCCCAGCATTTT. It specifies CASSQGWGGDLSNQPQHF.

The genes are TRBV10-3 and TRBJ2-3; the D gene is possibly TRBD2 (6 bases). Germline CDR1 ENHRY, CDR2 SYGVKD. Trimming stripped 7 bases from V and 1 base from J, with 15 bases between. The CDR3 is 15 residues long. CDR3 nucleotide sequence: TGTGCCATCATGGATAGCGGCTCCGGCACAGATACGCAGTATTTT. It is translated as CAIMDSGSGTDTQYF.

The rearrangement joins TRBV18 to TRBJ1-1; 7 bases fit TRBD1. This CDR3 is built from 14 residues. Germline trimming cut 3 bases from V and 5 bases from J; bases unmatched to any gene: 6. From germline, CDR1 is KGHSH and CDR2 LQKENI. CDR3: CASSPTGKRTEAFF. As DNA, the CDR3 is TGTGCCAGCTCACCGACAGGGAAGAGGACTGAAGCTTTCTTT.

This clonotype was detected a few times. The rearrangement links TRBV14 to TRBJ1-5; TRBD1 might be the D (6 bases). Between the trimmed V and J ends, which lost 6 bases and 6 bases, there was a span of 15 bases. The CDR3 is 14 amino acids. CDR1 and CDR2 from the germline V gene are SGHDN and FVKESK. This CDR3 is CASSRDAGAQPQHF. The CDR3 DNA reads TGTGCCAGCAGTCGGGATGCAGGGGCTCAGCCCCAGCATTTT. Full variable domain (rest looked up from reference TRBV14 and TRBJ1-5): EAGVTQFPSHSVIEKGQTVTLRCDPISGHDNLYWYRRVMGKEIKFLLHFVKESKQDESGMPNNRFLAERTGGTYSTLKVQPAELEDSGVYFCASSRDAGAQPQHFGDGTRLSIL.

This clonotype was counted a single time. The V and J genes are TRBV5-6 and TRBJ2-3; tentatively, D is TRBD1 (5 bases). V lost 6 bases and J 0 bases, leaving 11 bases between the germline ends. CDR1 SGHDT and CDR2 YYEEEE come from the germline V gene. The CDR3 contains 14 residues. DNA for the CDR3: TGTGCCAGCAAACAGGATGACAGCACAGATACGCAGTATTTT. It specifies CASKQDDSTDTQYF. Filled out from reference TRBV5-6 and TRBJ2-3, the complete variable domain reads DAGVTQSPTHLIKTRGQQVTLRCSPKSGHDTVSWYQQALGQGPQFIFQYYEEEERQRGNFPDRFSGHQFPNYSSELNVNALLLGDSALYLCASKQDDSTDTQYFGPGTRLTVL.

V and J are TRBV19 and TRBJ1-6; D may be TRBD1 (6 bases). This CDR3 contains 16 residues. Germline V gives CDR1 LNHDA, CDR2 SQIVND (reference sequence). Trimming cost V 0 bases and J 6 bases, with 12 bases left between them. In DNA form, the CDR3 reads TGTGCCAGTAGTATAGATCTGGTCAGGGGTAATTCACCCCTCCACTTT. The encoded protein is CASSIDLVRGNSPLHF.

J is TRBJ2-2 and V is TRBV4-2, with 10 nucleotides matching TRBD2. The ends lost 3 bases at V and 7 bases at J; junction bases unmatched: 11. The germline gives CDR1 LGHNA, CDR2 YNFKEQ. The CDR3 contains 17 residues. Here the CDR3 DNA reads TGTGCCAGCAGCCATGCGGCGGGGACTAGCGAAGGCGGGGAGCTGTTTTTT. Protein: CASSHAAGTSEGGELFF.

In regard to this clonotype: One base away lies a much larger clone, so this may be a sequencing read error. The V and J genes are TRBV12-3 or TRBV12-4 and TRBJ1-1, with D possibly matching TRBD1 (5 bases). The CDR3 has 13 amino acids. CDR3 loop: CVSTPGGNTEAFF. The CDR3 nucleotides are TGTGTCAGCACCCCGGGGGGGAACACTGAAGCTTTCTTT.

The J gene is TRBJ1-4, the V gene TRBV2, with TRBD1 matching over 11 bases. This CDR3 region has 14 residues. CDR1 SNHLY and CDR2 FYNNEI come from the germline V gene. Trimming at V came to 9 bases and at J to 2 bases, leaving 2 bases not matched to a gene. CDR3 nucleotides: TGTGCCAGTGGGACAGGGGGTACTAATGAAAAACTGTTTTTT. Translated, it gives CASGTGGTNEKLFF. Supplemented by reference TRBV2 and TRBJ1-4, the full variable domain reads EPEVTQTPSHQVTQMGQEVILRCVPISNHLYFYWYRQILGQKVEFLVSFYNNEISEKSEIFDDQFSVERPDGSNFTLKIRSTKLEDSAMYFCASGTGGTNEKLFFGSGTQLSVL.

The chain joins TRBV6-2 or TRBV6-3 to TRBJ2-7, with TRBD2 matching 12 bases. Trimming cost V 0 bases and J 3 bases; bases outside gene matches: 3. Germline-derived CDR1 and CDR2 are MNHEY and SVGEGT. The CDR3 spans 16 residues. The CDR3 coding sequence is TGTGCCAGCAGTTACTCGAGACTAGCGGGGGACTACGAGCAGTACTTC. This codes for CASSYSRLAGDYEQYF.

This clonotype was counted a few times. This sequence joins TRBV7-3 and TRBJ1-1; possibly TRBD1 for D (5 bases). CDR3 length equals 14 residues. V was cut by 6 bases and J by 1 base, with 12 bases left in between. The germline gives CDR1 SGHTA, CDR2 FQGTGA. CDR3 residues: CASSPHTGNTEAFF. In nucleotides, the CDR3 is TGTGCCAGCAGTCCACACACAGGGAACACTGAAGCTTTCTTT.

CDR3 nucleotides: TGTGCCAGCACCGGCAGGGGGCTCTACACCTCCTCTGGGGCCAACGTCCTGACTTTC. Protein product: CASTGRGLYTSSGANVLTF. The chain links TRBV12-3 or TRBV12-4 to TRBJ2-6; 8 bases map to TRBD1. This CDR3 spans 19 amino acids. V was pared by 7 bases and J by 0 bases, with 14 bases of the junction left unmatched.

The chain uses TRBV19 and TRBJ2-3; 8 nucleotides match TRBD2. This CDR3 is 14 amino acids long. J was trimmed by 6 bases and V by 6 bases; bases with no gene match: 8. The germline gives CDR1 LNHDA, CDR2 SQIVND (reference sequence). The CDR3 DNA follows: TGTGCCAGTAGCCCCGAAGAGCGGGGGGATACGCAGTATTTT. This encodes CASSPEERGDTQYF.

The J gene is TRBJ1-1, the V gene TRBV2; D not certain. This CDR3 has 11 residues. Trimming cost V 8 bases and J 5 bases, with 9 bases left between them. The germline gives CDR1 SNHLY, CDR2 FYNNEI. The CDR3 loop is CASAIRTEAFF. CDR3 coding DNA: TGTGCCAGCGCAATAAGGACTGAAGCTTTCTTT.